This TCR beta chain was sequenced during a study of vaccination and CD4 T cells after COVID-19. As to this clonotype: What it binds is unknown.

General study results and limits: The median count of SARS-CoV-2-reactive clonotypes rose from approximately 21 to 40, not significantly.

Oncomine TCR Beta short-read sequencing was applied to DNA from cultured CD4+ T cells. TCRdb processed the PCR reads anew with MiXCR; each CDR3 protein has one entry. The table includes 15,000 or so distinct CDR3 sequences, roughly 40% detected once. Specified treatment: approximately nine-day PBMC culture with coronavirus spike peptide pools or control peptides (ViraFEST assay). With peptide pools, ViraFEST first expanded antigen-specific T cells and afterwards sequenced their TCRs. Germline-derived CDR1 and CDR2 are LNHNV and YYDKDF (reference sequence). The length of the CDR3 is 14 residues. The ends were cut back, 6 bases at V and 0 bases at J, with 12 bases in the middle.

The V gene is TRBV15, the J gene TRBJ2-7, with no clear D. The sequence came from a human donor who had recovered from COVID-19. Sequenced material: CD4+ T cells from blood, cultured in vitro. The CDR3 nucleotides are TGTGCCACCAGAGCAGCTCTCCTCTCCTACGAGCAGTACTTC. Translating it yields CATRAALLSYEQYF.